These 12 T cell receptor beta chains were all obtained from the same sample, sequenced in a study of T-cell memory formation after mild COVID-19. A single record per CDR3 protein comes from TCRdb applying MiXCR to the 5' RACE reads. In the table there are around 450,000 distinct CDR3 sequences, about 20% of which are singletons. Sequenced sample: PBMCs or a T cell subset sorted from them (not recorded which). The receptors originated from an adult woman who had mild COVID-19 (a few samples of this study predate the infection). Cell type and time point are not known.

V usage is TRBV6-6 and J usage is TRBJ1-5; 7 bases are a match to TRBD1. V trimming: 8 bases; J trimming: 5 bases; junction bases outside the gene matches: 12. Per the germline V gene, CDR1 is MNHNY and CDR2 is SVGAGI (reference sequence). The CDR3 contains 15 residues. The CDR3 DNA reads as TGTGCCAGCCGACCTGGCCAGGGGGAGCATCAGCCCCAGCATTTT. Translation: CASRPGQGEHQPQHF.

This sequence joins TRBV7-9 and TRBJ2-2, with TRBD2 matching over 8 bases. V lost 2 bases to trimming and J lost 4 bases; unmatched junction nucleotides: 3. The CDR3 contains 15 residues. Germline V gives CDR1 SEHNR, CDR2 FQNEAQ (reference sequence). CDR3 sequence: CASSLLAGGTGELFF. DNA of the CDR3: TGTGCCAGCAGCTTACTTGCGGGGGGCACCGGGGAGCTGTTTTTT.

The CDR3 sequence: CASSLGTRAYGYTF. CDR3 sequence (DNA): TGTGCCAGCAGCTTGGGGACACGAGCTTATGGCTACACCTTC. The chain has TRBV7-8 and TRBJ1-2; tentative D call: TRBD1 (6 bases). The ends were cut back, 3 bases at V and 5 bases at J, with 13 bases in the middle. This CDR3 comprises 14 residues. Germline CDR1 is SGHVS and CDR2 is FQNEAQ.

The chain uses TRBV6-1 and TRBJ2-3; D may be TRBD1 or TRBD2 (5 bases each). This CDR3 region has 14 residues. Germline CDR1 reads MNHNS; CDR2 reads SASEGT. V lost 4 bases, J lost 1 base, and 9 bases lay in between. The CDR3 sequence is CASSGDRRTDTQYF. CDR3 DNA: TGTGCCAGCAGTGGGGACCGACGCACAGATACGCAGTATTTT.

This clonotype has more than one count but fewer than ten. The chain links TRBV6-5 to TRBJ2-2; 11 nucleotides line up with TRBD1. Germline lookup yields CDR1 MNHEY and CDR2 SVGAGI. The V gene end was trimmed by 7 bases and the J gene end by 6 bases; junction bases not matched to a gene: 7. The CDR3 runs to 15 residues. Here the CDR3 DNA reads TGTGCCAGCACCCGGGGACAGGGGGTGTCCGGGGAGCTGTTTTTT. It translates to CASTRGQGVSGELFF.

The rearrangement uses TRBV7-2 and TRBJ1-2, with TRBD1 as a possible D gene (5 bases). The ends were cut back, 5 bases at V and 4 bases at J, with 23 bases in the middle. The CDR3 runs to 17 residues. CDR1 is SGHTA, CDR2 FQGNSA, per germline. CDR3: CASSRSQGRGFGYGYTF. In DNA, the CDR3 is TGTGCCAGCAGCCGCTCTCAGGGACGGGGGTTTGGCTATGGCTACACCTTC. The full variable domain, completed using reference TRBV7-2 and TRBJ1-2, is GAGVSQSPSNKVTEKGKDVELRCDPISGHTALYWYRQSLGQGLEFLIYFQGNSAPDKSGLPSDRFSAERTGGSVSTLTIQRTQQEDSAVYLCASSRSQGRGFGYGYTFGSGTRLTVV.

This clonotype occurred a few times. This sequence joins TRBV20-1 and TRBJ1-6; a weak D match, TRBD1 (5 bases). This CDR3 is 13 amino acids long. With 6 bases removed from V and 7 bases from J, the gap between germline ends came to 13 bases. Germline V CDR1 and CDR2: DFQATT, SNEGSKA (reference sequence). The CDR3: CSAKDTLNSPLHF. CDR3 nucleotide sequence: TGCAGTGCGAAGGACACGCTAAATTCACCCCTCCACTTT.

This clonotype has more than one count but fewer than ten. The chain links TRBV12-3 or TRBV12-4 to TRBJ2-7, with a tentative D call TRBD1 (8 bases). The CDR3 is 15 amino acids. V was pared by 7 bases and J by 4 bases, with 20 bases between. The CDR3 DNA reads as TGTGCCAGCACTACCGGGGGGACAGGCTTGTACGAGCAGTACTTC. It specifies CASTTGGTGLYEQYF.

The chain recombines TRBV25-1 with TRBJ2-7; 7 nucleotides align to TRBD2. Germline V gene data show CDR1 as MGHDK and CDR2 as SYGVNS. This CDR3 contains 15 residues. Trimming removed 4 bases from V and 2 bases from J; junction bases left unmatched: 8. The chain's CDR3 is CASSVPSGETYEQYF. The CDR3, as DNA: TGTGCCAGCAGTGTCCCCAGCGGGGAGACCTACGAGCAGTACTTC.

V and J are TRBV12-3 or TRBV12-4 and TRBJ1-1, with 8 bases identical to TRBD1. The CDR3 has 16 amino acids. V gave up 1 base and J gave up 7 bases; unmatched junction bases: 11. The CDR3: CASSLVPGQVLSEAFF. DNA of the CDR3: TGTGCCAGCAGTTTAGTCCCGGGACAGGTTTTAAGTGAAGCTTTCTTT.

The rearrangement uses TRBV7-9 and TRBJ1-2; 8 bases agree with TRBD1. Losses at the gene ends were 3 bases for V and 0 bases for J; bases not matched to a gene: 6. Germline CDR1 reads SEHNR; CDR2 reads FQNEAQ (reference sequence). The CDR3 extends over 16 amino acids. CDR3 residues: CASSFGTGPANYGYTF. The CDR3 DNA is TGTGCCAGCAGCTTCGGGACAGGACCTGCTAACTATGGCTACACCTTC.

The CDR3 bases are TGTGCCAGCAGCCAAGATGGGACAAGCTATGGCTACACCTTC. Translated, it gives CASSQDGTSYGYTF. The chain joins TRBV3-1 to TRBJ1-2; D may be TRBD1 (6 bases). CDR3 length: 14 residues. The V end lost 0 bases, the J end lost 4 bases, and 9 bases lay between the germline ends. Germline CDR1 LGHDT, CDR2 YNNKEL (reference sequence).